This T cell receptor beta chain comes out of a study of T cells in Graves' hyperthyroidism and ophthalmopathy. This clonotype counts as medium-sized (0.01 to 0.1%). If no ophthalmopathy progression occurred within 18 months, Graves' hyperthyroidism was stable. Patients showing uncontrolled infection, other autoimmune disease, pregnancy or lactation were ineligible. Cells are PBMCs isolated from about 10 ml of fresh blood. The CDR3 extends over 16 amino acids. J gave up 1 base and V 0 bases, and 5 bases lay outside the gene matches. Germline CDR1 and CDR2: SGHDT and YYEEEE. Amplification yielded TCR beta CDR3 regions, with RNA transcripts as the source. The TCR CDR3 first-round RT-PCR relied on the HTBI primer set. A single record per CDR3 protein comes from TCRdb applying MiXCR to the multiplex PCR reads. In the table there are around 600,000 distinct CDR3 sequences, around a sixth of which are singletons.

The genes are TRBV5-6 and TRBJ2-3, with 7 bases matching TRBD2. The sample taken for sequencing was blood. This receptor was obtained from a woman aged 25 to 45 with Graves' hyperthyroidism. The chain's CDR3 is CASSLGAGVGTDTQYF. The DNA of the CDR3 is TGTGCCAGCAGCTTGGGGGCGGGAGTAGGCACAGATACGCAGTATTTT.